This T cell receptor beta chain was obtained from a study of blood T cell repertoires in COVID-19. Whole-study context: Sites in the United States, Italy and Spain provided acute and convalescent COVID-19 samples. From T cells, B-cell-depleted T cells, or PBMCs came the material, which was cDNA or gDNA.

Per the study methods: Amplification with reference gene primers provided the estimates of nucleated cell counts. Some clones are missing from TCRdb's copy, which holds only in-frame ones; the method was immunoSEQ multiplex PCR. That table supplies the V and J calls and clone size; D and trimming were determined from the DNA. The data show about 120,000 clones, 80% to 90% seen once. This clonotype originated in a woman between 45 and 60 years old with acute or convalescent COVID-19. Sample: peripheral blood.

CDR3 nucleotides: TGTGCCTGGAGTGTAAAGGCGGGGGGGCGTGAGCAGTTCTTC. Amino acid sequence: CAWSVKAGGREQFF. The gene calls are TRBV30 and TRBJ2-1; 9 bases are a match to TRBD2. This CDR3 comprises 14 residues. V trimming: 0 bases; J trimming: 9 bases; junction bases outside the gene matches: 6. Looked up from germline, CDR1 is GTSNPN and CDR2 is SVGIG (reference sequence).